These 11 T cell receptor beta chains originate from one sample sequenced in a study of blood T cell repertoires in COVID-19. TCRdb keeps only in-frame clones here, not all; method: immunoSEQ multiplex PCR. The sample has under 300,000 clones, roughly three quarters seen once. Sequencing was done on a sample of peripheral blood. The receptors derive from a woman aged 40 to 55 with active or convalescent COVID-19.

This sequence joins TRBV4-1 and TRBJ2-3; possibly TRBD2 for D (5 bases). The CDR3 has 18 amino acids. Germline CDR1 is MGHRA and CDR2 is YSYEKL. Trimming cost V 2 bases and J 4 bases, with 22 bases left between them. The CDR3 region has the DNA TGCGCCAGCAGCCAAAGGATCCGGGCTAGCTCTGGCTCAGATACGCAGTATTTT. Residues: CASSQRIRASSGSDTQYF.

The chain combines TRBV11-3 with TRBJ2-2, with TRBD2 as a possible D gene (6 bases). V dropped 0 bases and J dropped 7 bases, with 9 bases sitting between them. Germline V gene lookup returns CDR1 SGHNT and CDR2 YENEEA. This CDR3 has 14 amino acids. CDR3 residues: CASSLEPEGGELFF. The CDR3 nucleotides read TGTGCCAGCAGCTTAGAACCGGAGGGCGGGGAGCTGTTTTTT.

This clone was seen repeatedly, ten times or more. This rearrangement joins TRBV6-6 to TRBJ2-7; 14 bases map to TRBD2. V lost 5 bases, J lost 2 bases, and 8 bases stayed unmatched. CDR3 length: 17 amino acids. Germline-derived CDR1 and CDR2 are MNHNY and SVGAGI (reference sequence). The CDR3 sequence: CASSPNLGLAGAYEQYV. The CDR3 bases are TGTGCCAGCAGTCCGAACCTGGGACTAGCGGGAGCCTACGAGCAGTACGTC.

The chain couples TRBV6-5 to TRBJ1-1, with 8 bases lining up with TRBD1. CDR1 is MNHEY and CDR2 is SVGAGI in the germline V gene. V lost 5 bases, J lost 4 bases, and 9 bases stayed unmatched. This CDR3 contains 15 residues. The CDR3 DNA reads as TGTGCCAGCAGTCCTATGACAGGGGAGAGCACTGAAGCTTTCTTT. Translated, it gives CASSPMTGESTEAFF.

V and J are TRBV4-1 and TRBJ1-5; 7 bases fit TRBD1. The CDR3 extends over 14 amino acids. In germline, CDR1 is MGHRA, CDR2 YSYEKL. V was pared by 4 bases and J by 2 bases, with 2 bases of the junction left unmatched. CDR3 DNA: TGCGCCAGCAGCCTAGACAGGGGCAATCAGCCCCAGCATTTT. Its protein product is CASSLDRGNQPQHF.

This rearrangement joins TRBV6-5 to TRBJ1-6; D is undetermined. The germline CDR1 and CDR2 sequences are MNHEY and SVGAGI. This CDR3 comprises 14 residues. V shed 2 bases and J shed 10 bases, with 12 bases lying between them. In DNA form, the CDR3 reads TGTGCCAGCAGTTACGAAGCGTCAGTCTCACCCCTCCACTTT. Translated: CASSYEASVSPLHF.

As DNA, the CDR3 is TGTGCCTGGAGTGTAGGAGGGGGCGATGAAAAACTGTTTTTT. Translated, it gives CAWSVGGGDEKLFF. The gene calls are TRBV30 and TRBJ1-4; 7 bases agree with TRBD1. Germline V gives CDR1 GTSNPN, CDR2 SVGIG (reference sequence). V shed 0 bases, J shed 6 bases, and the junction held 4 bases outside the gene matches. The CDR3 sequence is 14 residues long.

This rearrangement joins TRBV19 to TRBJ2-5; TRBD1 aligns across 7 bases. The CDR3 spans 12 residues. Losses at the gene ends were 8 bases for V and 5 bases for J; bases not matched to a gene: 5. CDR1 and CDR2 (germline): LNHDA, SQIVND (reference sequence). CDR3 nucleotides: TGTGCCAGTGCTGACAGGGTTGAGACCCAGTACTTC. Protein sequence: CASADRVETQYF.

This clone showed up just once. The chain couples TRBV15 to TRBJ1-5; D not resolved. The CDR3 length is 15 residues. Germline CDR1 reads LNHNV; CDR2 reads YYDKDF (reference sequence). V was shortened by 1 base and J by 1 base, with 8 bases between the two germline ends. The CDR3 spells CATSRVRGSNQPQHF. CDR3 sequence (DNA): TGTGCCACCAGCAGAGTCCGGGGAAGCAATCAGCCCCAGCATTTT.

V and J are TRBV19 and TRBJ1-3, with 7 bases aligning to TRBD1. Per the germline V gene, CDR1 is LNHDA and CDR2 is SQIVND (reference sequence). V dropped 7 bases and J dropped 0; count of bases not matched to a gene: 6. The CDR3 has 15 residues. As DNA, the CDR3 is TGTGCCAGTATCACAGGGGCCGACTCTGGAAACACCATATATTTT. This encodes CASITGADSGNTIYF.

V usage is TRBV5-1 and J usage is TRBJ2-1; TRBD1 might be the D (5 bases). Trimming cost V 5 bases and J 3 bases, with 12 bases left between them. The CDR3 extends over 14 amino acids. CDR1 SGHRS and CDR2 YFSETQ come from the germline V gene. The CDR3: CASSWQGFYNEQFF. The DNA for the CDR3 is TGCGCCAGCAGTTGGCAGGGCTTCTACAATGAGCAGTTCTTC.